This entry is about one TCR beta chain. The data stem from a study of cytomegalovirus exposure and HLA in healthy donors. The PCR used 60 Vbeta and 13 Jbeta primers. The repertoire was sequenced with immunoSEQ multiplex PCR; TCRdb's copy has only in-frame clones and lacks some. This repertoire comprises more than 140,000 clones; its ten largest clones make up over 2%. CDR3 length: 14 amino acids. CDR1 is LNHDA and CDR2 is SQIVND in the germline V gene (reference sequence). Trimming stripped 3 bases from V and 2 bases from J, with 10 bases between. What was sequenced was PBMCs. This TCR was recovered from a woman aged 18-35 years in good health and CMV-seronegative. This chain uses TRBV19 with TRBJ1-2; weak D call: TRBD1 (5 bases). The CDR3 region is CASSIQGWNYGYTF. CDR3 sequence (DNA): TGTGCCAGTAGTATCCAGGGATGGAACTATGGCTACACCTTC. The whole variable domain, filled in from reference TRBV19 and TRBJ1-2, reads DGGITQSPKYLFRKEGQNVTLSCEQNLNHDAMYWYRQDPGQGLRLIYYSQIVNDFQKGDIAEGYSVSREKKESFPLTVTSAQKNPTAFYLCASSIQGWNYGYTFGSGTRLTVV.